This record concerns one T cell receptor beta chain sequence. In the original processing: Estimation of nucleated cell counts was performed using reference gene primer amplification. Data came from immunoSEQ multiplex PCR; TCRdb stores just in-frame clones and leaves some out. That table is the source of V, J and clone size, and D and trimming were worked out from the DNA. The table records about 120,000 clones, about 85% of them present only once. This specimen comes from a study of blood T cell repertoires in COVID-19. At the level of the study: Acute and convalescent COVID-19 samples came from the United States, Italy and Spain. T cells, B-cell-depleted T cells, or PBMCs provided the cDNA or gDNA that served as material.

J was trimmed by 5 bases and V by 2 bases; bases with no gene match: 7. Per germline, CDR1 MNHEY and CDR2 SMNVEV (reference sequence). The CDR3 sequence is 15 residues long. The chain links TRBV27 to TRBJ2-5; 8 bases are a match to TRBD1. The clonotype was recovered from a man at least 80 years old with acute or convalescent COVID-19. Sequenced material: peripheral blood. This chain's CDR3 is CASSLQGARGETQYF. CDR3 DNA sequence: TGTGCCAGCAGTTTACAGGGGGCGAGAGGGGAGACCCAGTACTTC.